This T cell receptor (beta chain) was recovered during a study of prognosis after radiotherapy for stage I lung cancer. Genomic DNA served as the source from which two-round multiplex PCR generated TCR beta CDR3 amplicons. The authors ran first-round PCR with primers specific to each TRBV and TRBJ gene. TCRdb re-called the multiplex PCR reads through MiXCR, storing one row per CDR3 protein. The sample shows around 21,000 distinct CDR3 sequences, roughly 53% of them seen only once. The source of this sequence is a donor over 45 with non-small cell lung cancer. Sample: PBMCs, taken before or after stereotactic body radiation therapy (not recorded which).

CDR3 sequence: CAWSVSGIGTEAFF. DNA of the CDR3: TGTGCCTGGAGTGTGAGTGGCATCGGCACTGAAGCTTTCTTT. The rearrangement joins TRBV30 to TRBJ1-1, with D uncertain. Trimming removed 0 bases from V and 4 bases from J, with 12 bases in between. This CDR3 has 14 amino acids. Germline loops: CDR1 GTSNPN, CDR2 SVGIG (reference sequence).